Ten or more counts support the clone carrying this T cell receptor beta chain. The antigen is not known. TCRdb recomputed calls from the RT-PCR reads with MiXCR, one row per CDR3 protein. The sample includes 150,000 to 200,000 distinct CDR3 sequences, about 11% seen only once; the top ten take around an eighth. V was cut by 1 base and J by 7 bases, with 19 bases left in between. Germline V gives CDR1 DFQATT, CDR2 SNEGSKA (reference sequence). The CDR3 contains 16 residues. The data derive from a study of response to subunit inactivated influenza vaccine. General observations from the study: With each seasonal influenza vaccination, the authors suggested, few new T cells are recruited.

The source material was non-naive T cells sorted from PBMCs, sampled 40 to 50 days after vaccination. V usage is TRBV20-1 and J usage is TRBJ1-4; D is possibly TRBD1 (6 bases). This receptor was taken from a man in his forties or fifties who received an inactivated influenza vaccine. The CDR3, as DNA: TGCAGTGCTAGAGGCCGTGACGGGGGCGAGGGTGAAAAACTGTTTTTT. The encoded protein is CSARGRDGGEGEKLFF.